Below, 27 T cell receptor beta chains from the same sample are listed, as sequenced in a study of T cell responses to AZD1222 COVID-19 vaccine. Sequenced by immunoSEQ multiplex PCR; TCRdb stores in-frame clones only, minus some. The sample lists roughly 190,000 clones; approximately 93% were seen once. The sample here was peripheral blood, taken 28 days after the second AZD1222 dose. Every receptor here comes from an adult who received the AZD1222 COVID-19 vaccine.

As DNA, the CDR3 is TGTGCCAGCAGTTCCGCCGGGACAGGGTCTGGGTATGGCTACACCTTC. This codes for CASSSAGTGSGYGYTF. The chain combines TRBV7-9 with TRBJ1-2; 9 positions match TRBD1. CDR3 length equals 16 residues. V lost 6 bases to trimming and J lost 5 bases; unmatched junction nucleotides: 13. CDR1 and CDR2 from the germline V gene are SEHNR and FQNEAQ (reference sequence).

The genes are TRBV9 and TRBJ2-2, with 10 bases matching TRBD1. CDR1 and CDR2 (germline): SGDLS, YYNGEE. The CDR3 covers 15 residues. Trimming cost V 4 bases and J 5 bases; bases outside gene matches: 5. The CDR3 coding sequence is TGTGCCAGCAGCAGAGGACAGGGGGGGACCGGGGAGCTGTTTTTT. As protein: CASSRGQGGTGELFF.

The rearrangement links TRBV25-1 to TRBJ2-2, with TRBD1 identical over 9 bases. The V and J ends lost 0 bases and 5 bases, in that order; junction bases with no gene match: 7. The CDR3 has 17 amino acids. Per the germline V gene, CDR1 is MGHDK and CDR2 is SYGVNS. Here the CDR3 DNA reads TGTGCCAGCAGTGAATATAAGGGGACAGGGCGGACCGGGGAGCTGTTTTTT. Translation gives CASSEYKGTGRTGELFF.

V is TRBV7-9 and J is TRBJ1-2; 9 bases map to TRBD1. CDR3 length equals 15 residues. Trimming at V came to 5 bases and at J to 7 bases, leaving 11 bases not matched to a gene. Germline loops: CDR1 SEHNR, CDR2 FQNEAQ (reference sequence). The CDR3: CASSVQGQGRSGYTF. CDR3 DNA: TGTGCCAGCAGCGTCCAGGGACAGGGTAGGAGTGGCTACACCTTC.

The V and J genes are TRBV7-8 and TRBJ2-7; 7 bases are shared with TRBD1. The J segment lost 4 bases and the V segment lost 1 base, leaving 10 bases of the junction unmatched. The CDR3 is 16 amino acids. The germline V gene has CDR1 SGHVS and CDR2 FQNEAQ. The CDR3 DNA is TGTGCCAGCAGCTTAGATGGAACAGGGGCAGGTTACGAGCAGTACTTC. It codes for CASSLDGTGAGYEQYF.

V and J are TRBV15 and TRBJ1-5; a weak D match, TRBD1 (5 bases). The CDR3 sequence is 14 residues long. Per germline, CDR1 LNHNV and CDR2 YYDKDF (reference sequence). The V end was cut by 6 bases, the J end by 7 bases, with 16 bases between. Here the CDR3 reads CATSIQGSGQPQHF. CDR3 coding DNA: TGTGCCACCAGTATCCAGGGTAGCGGCCAGCCCCAGCATTTT.

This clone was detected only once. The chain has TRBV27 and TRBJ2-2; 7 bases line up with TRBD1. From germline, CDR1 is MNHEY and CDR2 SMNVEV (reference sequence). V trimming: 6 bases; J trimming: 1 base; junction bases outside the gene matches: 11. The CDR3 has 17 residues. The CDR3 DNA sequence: TGTGCCAGCAGACTACTTGGTCGGACAGGGAACACCGGGGAGCTGTTTTTT. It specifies CASRLLGRTGNTGELFF.

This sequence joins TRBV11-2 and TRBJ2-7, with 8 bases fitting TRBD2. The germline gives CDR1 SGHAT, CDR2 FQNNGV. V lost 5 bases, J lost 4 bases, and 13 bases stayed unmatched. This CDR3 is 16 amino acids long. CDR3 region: CASSTPTTGGIYEQYF. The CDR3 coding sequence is TGTGCCAGCAGCACACCCACCACGGGGGGGATTTACGAGCAGTACTTC.

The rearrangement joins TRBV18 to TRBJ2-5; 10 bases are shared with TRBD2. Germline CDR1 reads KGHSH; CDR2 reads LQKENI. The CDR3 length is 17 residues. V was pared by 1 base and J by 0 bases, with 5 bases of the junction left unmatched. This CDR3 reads CASSPRLAGVYQETQYF. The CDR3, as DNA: TGTGCCAGCTCACCACGTCTAGCGGGGGTCTACCAAGAGACCCAGTACTTC.

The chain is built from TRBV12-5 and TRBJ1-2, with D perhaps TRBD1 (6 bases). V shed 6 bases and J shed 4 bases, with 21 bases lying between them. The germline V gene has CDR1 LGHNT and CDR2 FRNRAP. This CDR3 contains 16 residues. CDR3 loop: CASGNSGTNLPYGYTF. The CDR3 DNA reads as TGTGCTAGTGGCAATTCCGGGACAAACCTACCCTATGGCTACACCTTC.

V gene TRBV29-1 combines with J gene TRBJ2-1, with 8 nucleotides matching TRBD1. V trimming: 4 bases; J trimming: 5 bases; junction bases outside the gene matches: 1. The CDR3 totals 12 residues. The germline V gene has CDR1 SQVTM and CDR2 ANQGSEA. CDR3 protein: CSVGQGNNEQFF. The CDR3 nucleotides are TGCAGCGTTGGACAGGGGAACAATGAGCAGTTCTTC.

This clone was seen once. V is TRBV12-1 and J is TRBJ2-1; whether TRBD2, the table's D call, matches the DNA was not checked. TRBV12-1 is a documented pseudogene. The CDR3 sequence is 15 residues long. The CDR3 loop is CASPPGLAGWGEQFF. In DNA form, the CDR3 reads TGTGCCAGCCCCCCCGGACTAGCGGGATGGGGTGAGCAGTTCTTC.

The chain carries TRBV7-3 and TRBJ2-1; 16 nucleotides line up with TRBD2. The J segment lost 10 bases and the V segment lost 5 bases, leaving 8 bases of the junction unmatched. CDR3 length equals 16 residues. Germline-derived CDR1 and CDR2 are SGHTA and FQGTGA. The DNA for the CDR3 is TGTGCCAGCAGCCACGGGACTAGCGGGAGGGTGGGGGAGCAGTTCTTC. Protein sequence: CASSHGTSGRVGEQFF.

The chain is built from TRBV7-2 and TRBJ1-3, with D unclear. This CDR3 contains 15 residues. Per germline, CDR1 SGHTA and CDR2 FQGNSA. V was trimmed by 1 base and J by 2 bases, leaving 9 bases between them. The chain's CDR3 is CASSLGHSPGNTIYF. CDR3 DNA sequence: TGTGCCAGCAGCTTAGGACATTCGCCTGGAAACACCATATATTTT.

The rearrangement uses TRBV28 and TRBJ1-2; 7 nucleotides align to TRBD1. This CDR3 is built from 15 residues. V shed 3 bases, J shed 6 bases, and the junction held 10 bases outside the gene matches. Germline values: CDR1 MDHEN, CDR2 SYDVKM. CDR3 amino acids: CASSFKERGRDGYTF. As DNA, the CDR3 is TGTGCCAGCAGTTTTAAAGAGAGGGGGCGTGATGGCTACACCTTC.

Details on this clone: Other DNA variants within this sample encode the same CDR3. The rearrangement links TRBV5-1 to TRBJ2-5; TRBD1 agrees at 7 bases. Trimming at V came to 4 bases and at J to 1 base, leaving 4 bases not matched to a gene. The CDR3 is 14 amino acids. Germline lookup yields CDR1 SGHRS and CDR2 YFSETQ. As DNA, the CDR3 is TGCGCCAGCAGCCTGACAGGGTCCCAAGAGACCCAGTACTTC. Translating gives CASSLTGSQETQYF.

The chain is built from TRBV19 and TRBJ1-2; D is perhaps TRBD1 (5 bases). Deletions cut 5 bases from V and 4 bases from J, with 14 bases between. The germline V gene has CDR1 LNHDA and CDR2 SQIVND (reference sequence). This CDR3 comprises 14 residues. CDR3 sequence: CASSPQGYGYGYTF. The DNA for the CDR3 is TGTGCCAGTAGTCCGCAGGGTTATGGCTATGGCTACACCTTC.

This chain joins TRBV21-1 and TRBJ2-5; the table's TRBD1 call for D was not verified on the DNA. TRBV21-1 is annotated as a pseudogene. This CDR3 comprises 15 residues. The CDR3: CASSLPGHHGETQYF. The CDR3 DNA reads TGTGCCAGCAGCCTTCCGGGACACCACGGGGAGACCCAGTACTTC.

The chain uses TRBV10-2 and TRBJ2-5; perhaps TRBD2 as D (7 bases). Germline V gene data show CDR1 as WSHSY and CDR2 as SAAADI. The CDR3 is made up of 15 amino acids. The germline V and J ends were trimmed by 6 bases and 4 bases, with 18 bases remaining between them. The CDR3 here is CASSNPPGGTETQYF. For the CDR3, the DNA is TGCGCCAGCAGCAACCCACCGGGGGGCACAGAGACCCAGTACTTC.

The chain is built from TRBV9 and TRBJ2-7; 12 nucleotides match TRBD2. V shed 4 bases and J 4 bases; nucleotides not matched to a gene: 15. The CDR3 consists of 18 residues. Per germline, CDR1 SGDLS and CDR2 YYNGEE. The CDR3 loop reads CASSSAASGRVPIYEQYF. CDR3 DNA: TGTGCCAGCAGCAGCGCAGCTAGCGGGAGGGTCCCGATATACGAGCAGTACTTC.

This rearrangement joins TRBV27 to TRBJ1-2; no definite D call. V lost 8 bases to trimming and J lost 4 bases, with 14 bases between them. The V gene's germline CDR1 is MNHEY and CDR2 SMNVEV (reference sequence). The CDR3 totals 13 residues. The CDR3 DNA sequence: TGTGCCAGCCCCAGAGGTCTGGTCTATGGCTACACCTTC. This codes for CASPRGLVYGYTF.

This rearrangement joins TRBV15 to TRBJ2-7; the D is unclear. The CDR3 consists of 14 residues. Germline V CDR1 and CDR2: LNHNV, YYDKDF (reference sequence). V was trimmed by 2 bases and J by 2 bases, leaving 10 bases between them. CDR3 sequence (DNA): TGTGCCACCAGCAGAACCCAGAATCCCTACGAGCAGTACTTC. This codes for CATSRTQNPYEQYF. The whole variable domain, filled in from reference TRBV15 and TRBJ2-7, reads DAMVIQNPRYQVTQFGKPVTLSCSQTLNHNVMYWYQQKSSQAPKLLFHYYDKDFNNEADTPDNFQSRRPNTSFCFLDIRSPGLGDTAMYLCATSRTQNPYEQYFGPGTRLTVT.

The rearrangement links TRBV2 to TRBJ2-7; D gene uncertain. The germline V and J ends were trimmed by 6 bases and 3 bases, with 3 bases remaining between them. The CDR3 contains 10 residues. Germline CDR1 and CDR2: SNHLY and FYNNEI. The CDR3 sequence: CASRNYEQYF. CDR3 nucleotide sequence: TGTGCCAGCAGGAACTACGAGCAGTACTTC.

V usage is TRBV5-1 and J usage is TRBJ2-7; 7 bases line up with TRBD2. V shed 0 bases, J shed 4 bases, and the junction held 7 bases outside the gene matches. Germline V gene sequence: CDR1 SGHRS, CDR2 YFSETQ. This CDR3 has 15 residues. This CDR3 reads CASSLARRELYEQYF. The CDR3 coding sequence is TGCGCCAGCAGCTTGGCCCGGCGGGAGTTGTACGAGCAGTACTTC.

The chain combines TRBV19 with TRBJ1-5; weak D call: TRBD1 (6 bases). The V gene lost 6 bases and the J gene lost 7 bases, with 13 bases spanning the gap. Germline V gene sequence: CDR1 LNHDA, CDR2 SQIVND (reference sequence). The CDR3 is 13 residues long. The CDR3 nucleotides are TGTGCCAGTAGAGGTGCCAGGGGACAGCCCCAGCATTTT. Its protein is CASRGARGQPQHF. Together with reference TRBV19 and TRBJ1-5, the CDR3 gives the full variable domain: DGGITQSPKYLFRKEGQNVTLSCEQNLNHDAMYWYRQDPGQGLRLIYYSQIVNDFQKGDIAEGYSVSREKKESFPLTVTSAQKNPTAFYLCASRGARGQPQHFGDGTRLSIL.

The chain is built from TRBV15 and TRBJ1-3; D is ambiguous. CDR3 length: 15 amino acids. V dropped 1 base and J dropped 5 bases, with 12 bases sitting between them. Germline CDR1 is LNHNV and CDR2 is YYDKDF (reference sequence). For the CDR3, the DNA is TGTGCCACCAGCAGAGGGGGAGGTAGGAGAAACACCATATATTTT. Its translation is CATSRGGGRRNTIYF. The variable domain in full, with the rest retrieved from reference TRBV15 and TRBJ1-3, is DAMVIQNPRYQVTQFGKPVTLSCSQTLNHNVMYWYQQKSSQAPKLLFHYYDKDFNNEADTPDNFQSRRPNTSFCFLDIRSPGLGDTAMYLCATSRGGGRRNTIYFGEGSWLTVV.

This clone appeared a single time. CDR3: CAWSVSFSGANVLTF. CDR3 sequence (DNA): TGTGCCTGGAGTGTAAGTTTTTCTGGGGCCAACGTCCTGACTTTC. The chain carries TRBV30 and TRBJ2-6, with D hard to call. Deletions cut 0 bases from V and 1 base from J, with 7 bases between. Germline V gives CDR1 GTSNPN, CDR2 SVGIG (reference sequence). This CDR3 is built from 15 residues. The full variable domain, its missing parts supplied by reference TRBV30 and TRBJ2-6, is SQTIHQWPATLVQPVGSPLSLECTVEGTSNPNLYWYRQAAGRGLQLLFYSVGIGQISSEVPQNLSASRPQDRQFILSSKKLLLSDSGFYLCAWSVSFSGANVLTFGAGSRLTVL.